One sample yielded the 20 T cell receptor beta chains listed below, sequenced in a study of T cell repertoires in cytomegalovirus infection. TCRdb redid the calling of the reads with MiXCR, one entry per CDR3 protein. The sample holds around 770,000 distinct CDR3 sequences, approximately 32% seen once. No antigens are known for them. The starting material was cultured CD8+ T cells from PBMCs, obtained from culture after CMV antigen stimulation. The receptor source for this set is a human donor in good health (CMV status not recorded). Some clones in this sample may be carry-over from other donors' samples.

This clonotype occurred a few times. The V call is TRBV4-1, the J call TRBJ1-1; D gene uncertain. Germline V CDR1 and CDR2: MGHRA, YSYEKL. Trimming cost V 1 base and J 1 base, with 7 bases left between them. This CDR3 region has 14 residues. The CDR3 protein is CASSQGASNTEAFF. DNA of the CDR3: TGCGCCAGCAGCCAAGGCGCCTCGAACACTGAAGCTTTCTTT.

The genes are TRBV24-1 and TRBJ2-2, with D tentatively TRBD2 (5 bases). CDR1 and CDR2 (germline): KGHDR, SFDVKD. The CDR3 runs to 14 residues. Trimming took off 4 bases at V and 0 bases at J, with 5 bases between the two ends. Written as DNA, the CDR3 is TGTGCCACCAGTGACGGGACGAACACCGGGGAGCTGTTTTTT. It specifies CATSDGTNTGELFF.

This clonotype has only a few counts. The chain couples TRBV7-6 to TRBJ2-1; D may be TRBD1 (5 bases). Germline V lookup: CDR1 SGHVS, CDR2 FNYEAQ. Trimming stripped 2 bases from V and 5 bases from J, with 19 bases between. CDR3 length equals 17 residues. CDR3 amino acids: CASSLIPTEPGDNEQFF. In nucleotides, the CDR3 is TGTGCCAGCAGCTTAATTCCGACAGAGCCTGGAGACAATGAGCAGTTCTTC.

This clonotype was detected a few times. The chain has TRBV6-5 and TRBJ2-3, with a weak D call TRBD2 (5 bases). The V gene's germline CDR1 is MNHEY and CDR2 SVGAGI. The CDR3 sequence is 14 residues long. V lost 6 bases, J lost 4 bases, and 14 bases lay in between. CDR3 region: CASRMDGGADTQYF. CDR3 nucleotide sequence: TGTGCCAGCAGGATGGATGGAGGTGCAGATACGCAGTATTTT.

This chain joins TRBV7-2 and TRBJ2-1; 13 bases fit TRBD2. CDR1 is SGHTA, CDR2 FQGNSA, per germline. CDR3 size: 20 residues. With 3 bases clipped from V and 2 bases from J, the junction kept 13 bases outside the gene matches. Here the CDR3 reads CASSLRLAGGVTATYNEQFF. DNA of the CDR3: TGTGCCAGCAGCTTGCGACTAGCGGGGGGTGTTACCGCAACCTACAATGAGCAGTTCTTC.

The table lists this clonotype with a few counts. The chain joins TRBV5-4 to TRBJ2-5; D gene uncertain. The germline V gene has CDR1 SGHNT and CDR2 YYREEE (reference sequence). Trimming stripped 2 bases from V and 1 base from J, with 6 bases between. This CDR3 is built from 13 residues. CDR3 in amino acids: CASSFYGQETQYF. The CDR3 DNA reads TGTGCCAGCAGCTTTTACGGCCAAGAGACCCAGTACTTC.

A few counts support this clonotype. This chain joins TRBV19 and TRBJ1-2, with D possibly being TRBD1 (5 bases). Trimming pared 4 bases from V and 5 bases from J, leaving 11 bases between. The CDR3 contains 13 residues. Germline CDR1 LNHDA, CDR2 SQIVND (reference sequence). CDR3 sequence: CASSTGRRYGYTF. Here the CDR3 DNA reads TGTGCCAGTAGTACGGGACGGAGATATGGCTACACCTTC.

The CDR3 loop reads CASSQKIRDREPNSPLHF. CDR3 bases: TGTGCCAGCAGCCAAAAGATCCGGGACAGGGAACCCAATTCACCCCTCCACTTT. This rearrangement joins TRBV4-2 to TRBJ1-6, with 9 positions matching TRBD1. V trimming: 2 bases; J trimming: 7 bases; junction bases outside the gene matches: 12. The germline V gene encodes CDR1 LGHNA and CDR2 YNFKEQ. CDR3 size: 18 residues.

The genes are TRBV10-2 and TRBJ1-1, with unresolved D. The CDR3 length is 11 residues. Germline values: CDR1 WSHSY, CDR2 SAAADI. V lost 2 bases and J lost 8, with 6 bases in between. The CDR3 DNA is TGCGCCAGCAGTGAGGATGCGGAAGCTTTCTTT. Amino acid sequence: CASSEDAEAFF.

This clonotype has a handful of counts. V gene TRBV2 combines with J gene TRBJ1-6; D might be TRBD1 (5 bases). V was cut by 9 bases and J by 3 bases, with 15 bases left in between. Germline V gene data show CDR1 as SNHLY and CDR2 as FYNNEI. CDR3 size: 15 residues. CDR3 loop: CARTGRENYNSPLHF. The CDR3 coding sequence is TGTGCCAGAACGGGCAGGGAGAACTATAATTCACCCCTCCACTTT. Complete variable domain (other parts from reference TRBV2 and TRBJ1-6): EPEVTQTPSHQVTQMGQEVILRCVPISNHLYFYWYRQILGQKVEFLVSFYNNEISEKSEIFDDQFSVERPDGSNFTLKIRSTKLEDSAMYFCARTGRENYNSPLHFGNGTRLTVT.

The CDR3 coding sequence is TGTGCCATCAGAACTCGCAAACCGGGACTAACGGGGGGCCTCAACACCGGGGAGCTGTTTTTT. This gives the protein CAIRTRKPGLTGGLNTGELFF. The chain links TRBV10-3 to TRBJ2-2, with D perhaps TRBD2 (7 bases). The CDR3 loop spans 21 amino acids. CDR1 is ENHRY and CDR2 is SYGVKD in the germline V gene. V gave up 6 bases and J gave up 2 bases, with 31 bases separating them.

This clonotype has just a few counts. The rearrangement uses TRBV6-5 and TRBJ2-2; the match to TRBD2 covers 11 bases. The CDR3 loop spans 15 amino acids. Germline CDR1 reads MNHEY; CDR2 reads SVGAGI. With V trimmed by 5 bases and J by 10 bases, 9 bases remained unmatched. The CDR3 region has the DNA TGTGCCAGCAGTAGGCCTAGCGGGGGGTACTCGGAGCTGTTTTTT. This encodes CASSRPSGGYSELFF.

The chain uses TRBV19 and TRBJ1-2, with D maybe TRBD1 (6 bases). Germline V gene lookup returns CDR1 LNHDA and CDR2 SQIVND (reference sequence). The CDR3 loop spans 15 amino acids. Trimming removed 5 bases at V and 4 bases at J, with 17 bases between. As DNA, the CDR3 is TGTGCCAGTAGTTCCACCGGGGGGGCCCTCTATGGCTACACCTTC. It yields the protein CASSSTGGALYGYTF.

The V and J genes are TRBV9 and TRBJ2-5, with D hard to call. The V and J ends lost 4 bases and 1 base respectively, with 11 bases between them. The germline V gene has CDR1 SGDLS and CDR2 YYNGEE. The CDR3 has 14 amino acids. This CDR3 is CASSSSVVQETQYF. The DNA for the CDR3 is TGTGCCAGCAGCTCCTCGGTCGTCCAAGAGACCCAGTACTTC.

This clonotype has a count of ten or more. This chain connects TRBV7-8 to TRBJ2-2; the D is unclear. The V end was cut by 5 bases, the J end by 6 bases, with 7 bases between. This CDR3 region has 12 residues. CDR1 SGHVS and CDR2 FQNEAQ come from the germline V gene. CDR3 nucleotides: TGTGCCAGCAGCCCGCGTTCCGGGGAGCTGTTTTTT. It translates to CASSPRSGELFF.

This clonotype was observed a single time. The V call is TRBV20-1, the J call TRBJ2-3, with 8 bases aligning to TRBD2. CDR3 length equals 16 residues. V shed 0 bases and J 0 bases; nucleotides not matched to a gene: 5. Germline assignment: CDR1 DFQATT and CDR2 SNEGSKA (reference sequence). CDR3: CSARDPGGDSTDTQYF. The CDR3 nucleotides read TGCAGTGCTAGAGATCCCGGGGGGGATAGCACAGATACGCAGTATTTT.

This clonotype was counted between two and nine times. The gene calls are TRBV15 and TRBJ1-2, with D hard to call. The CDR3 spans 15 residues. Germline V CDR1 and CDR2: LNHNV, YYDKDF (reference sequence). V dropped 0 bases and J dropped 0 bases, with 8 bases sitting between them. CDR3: CATSRDLGANYGYTF. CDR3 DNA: TGTGCCACCAGCAGAGATCTCGGCGCTAACTATGGCTACACCTTC.

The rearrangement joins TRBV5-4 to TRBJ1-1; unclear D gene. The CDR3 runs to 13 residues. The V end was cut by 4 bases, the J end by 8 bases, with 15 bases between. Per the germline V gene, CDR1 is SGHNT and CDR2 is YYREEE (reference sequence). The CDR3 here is CASSKPGTAEAFF. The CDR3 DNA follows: TGTGCCAGCAGCAAACCGGGAACCGCCGAAGCTTTCTTT.

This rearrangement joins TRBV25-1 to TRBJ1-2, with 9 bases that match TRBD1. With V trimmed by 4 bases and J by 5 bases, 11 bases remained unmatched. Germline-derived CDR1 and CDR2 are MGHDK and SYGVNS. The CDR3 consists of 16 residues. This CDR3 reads CASSVWLGDRAYGYTF. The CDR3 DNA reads TGTGCCAGCAGTGTGTGGCTGGGGGACAGGGCTTATGGCTACACCTTC.

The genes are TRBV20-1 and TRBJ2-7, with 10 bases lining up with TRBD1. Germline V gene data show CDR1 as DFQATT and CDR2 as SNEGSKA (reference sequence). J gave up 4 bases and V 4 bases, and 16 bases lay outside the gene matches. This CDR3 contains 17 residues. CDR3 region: CSATVGQGRLSHYEQYF. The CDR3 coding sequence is TGCAGTGCTACCGTGGGACAGGGGCGACTCTCCCATTACGAGCAGTACTTC.